This T cell receptor beta chain was obtained from a study of cytotoxic CD8 clonotypes in ibrutinib-treated CLL. Repertoires were generated with immunoSEQ multiplex PCR, while TCRdb's copy carries only in-frame clones and drops some. The sample yields 250,000 to 350,000 clones, around 69% seen once. The V gene's germline CDR1 is KGHSH and CDR2 LQKENI. With 2 bases removed from V and 1 base from J, the gap between germline ends came to 11 bases. This CDR3 region has 16 residues. Sequenced here: PBMCs, sampled at disease progression, from a patient treated with ibrutinib. This TCR was recovered from a human donor with chronic lymphocytic leukemia. The chain couples TRBV18 to TRBJ2-2; D remains unclear. The CDR3 nucleotides read TGTGCCAGCTCACCATTTGGTCCAGGGAACACCGGGGAGCTGTTTTTT. Protein product: CASSPFGPGNTGELFF.